This is a list of T cell receptor beta chains from one sample in a study of cytomegalovirus exposure and HLA in healthy donors. Data came from immunoSEQ multiplex PCR; TCRdb stores just in-frame clones and leaves some out. This sample has roughly 220,000 clones, with almost 70% found just once. Sequencing was performed on PBMCs. These TCRs come from a man aged 40-49 years in good health and CMV-seropositive. The conserved cysteine and the conserved F or W are not part of the CDR3 here. Size is omitted from some rows. Given values are once, few, many or a class for expanded clones.

v_call,clone_size,cdr3_aa
TRBV7-9,-,ASSSTGLGREDTQY
TRBV6-5,-,ASSPLGDSFYEQY
TRBV19,-,ASSMTQGGNQPQH
TRBV5-5,-,ASSLMDRPMNTEAF
TRBV15,few,ATSRELMDTDTIY
TRBV10-3,few,AISLGGGNTEAF
TRBV7-9,-,ASSLRGTPETQY
TRBV7-8,once,ASSLVPAGGQETQY
TRBV5-1,-,ASRMVGTGVGGQY
TRBV5-8,-,ASSSLYGQSSSYEQY
TRBV27,-,ATSRRENEKLF
TRBV7-9,-,SSCNSGELF
TRBV19,-,ASSRETSYEQY
TRBV19,-,ASSTSDRGNQPQH
TRBV4-1,few,ASSQDSFKSSYEQY
TRBV7-9,-,ASSLGGRRWGEQF
TRBV4-3,-,ASSQDLTGWEETQY
TRBV28,few,ASSLRSGNSPLH
TRBV7-8,-,ASSPGQGLDGYT
TRBV4-2,-,ASSQANQGAEGYT
TRBV18,-,ASSPTRHGGEKLF
TRBV11-2,-,ASRGPRGYEQY
TRBV7-2,few,ATPRERALDTGELF
TRBV19,-,ASSASGGASEEQY
TRBV7-6,-,ASSRTPSGALSYEQY
TRBV7-8,-,ASTWGDSSTDTQY
TRBV10-3,-,AVNGRVNEKLF
TRBV21-1,-,ASSKWAATQY
TRBV7-9,-,ASSFLDQPQH
TRBV5-1,-,ASSLGQDTEAF
TRBV7-6,-,ASSRTVQETQY
TRBV13,few,ASSLFPAGDNEQF
TRBV5-1,-,ASSSRRETGELF
TRBV7-9,-,ASSFRGGGYT